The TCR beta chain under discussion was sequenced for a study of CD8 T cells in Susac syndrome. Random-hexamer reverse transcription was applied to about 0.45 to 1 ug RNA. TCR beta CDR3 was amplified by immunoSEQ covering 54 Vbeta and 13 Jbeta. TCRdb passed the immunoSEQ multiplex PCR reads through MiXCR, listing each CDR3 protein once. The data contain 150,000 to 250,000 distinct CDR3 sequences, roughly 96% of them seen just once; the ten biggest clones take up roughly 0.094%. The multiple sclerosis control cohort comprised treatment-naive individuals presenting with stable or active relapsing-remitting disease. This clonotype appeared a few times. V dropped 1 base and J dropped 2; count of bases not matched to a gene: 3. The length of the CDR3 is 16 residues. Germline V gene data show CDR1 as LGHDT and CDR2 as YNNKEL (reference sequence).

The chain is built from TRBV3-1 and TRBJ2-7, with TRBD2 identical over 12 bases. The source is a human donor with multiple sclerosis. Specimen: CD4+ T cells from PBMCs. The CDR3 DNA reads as TGTGCCAGCAGCCAAGTTCCTAGCGGGGGGGCCTACGAGCAGTACTTC. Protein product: CASSQVPSGGAYEQYF.